This TCR beta chain was observed in a study of low-dose radiotherapy and immunotherapy resistance in tumors (dated by TCRdb to about 2022). Background on the whole study: Cohort 1 received 0.5 Gy per fraction every 2 weeks, with a prescribed total PTV dose of 6.5 Gy. Patients in Cohort 2 were given 1 Gy per fraction every two weeks, for a total of 13 Gy across 26 weeks. Nivolumab and ipilimumab were both given intravenously, with nivolumab at a 240 mg flat dose every two weeks and ipilimumab at 1 mg/kg every six weeks. Cyclophosphamide 200 mg/m2 was given intravenously every two weeks, one day before each radiation and immunotherapy administration. Patients took aspirin 300 mg orally once daily for four cycles, starting on cycle 1 day 1. No randomization into treatment groups was done for the people taking part in the trial. The translational analysis covered eight patients: three from the first dose cohort and the first five from the second dose cohort.

The sample was run on an Illumina HiSeq 2500. To make first-strand cDNA, Superscript III was used along with a set of TRAV- and TRBV-specific primers so that both the TCRalpha and TCRbeta chains were covered. TCRs were amplified for about 19 PCR cycles with Phusion, using a constant-region primer paired with the adapter attached to the V primers. Isolated mRNA was amplified with the MessageAmp II aRNA Amplification Kit, using a 16-hour in vitro transcription at 37°C. The Dynabeads mRNA DIRECT Purification Kit was used to isolate mRNA for TCR sequencing. A second 25-cycle Phusion PCR added indexed Illumina adapters, and products were purified with AMPure XP beads. The original methods were these. Using custom Perl scripts, TCR sequences that encoded the same protein were pooled, out-of-frame sequences were dropped, and the abundance of each clonotype was calculated. Any TCR sequence backed by just one read was left out of the analysis. Shannon entropy, Gini index, clonality, richness, and the frequency of TCRs shared between repertoires were included as repertoire metrics. TCRdb took the public reads, trimmed them with fastp at Q25, ran MiXCR for clone calling and kept in-frame beta chains. CDR3 protein duplicates are merged, each entry listing the most common genes and DNA. Clone size and V and J calls follow TCRdb, not the original study. This sample gives about 30,000 distinct CDR3 sequences in total; approximately 49% of them show up just once. The biggest ten clones account for about 5.7% of the sample.

There are 10 amino acids in the CDR3, from cysteine to phenylalanine inclusive. Only the CDR3 part of the read is kept: 30 bases, read in frame from the first base. V was cut back by 5 bases and J by 11 bases, leaving a gap of 9 bases between them. Via the germline V gene (reference sequence), CDR1 is MNHNY and CDR2 SVGAGI. This sample's time point label indicates: after trial treatment. The intended sense of this specimen's treatment or condition label: LDRT plus nivolumab, ipilimumab, low-dose cyclophosphamide and aspirin (RACIN trial). The donors took part in RACIN, a single-arm, phase I, dose-escalation trial that combined nivolumab, ipilimumab, aspirin, low-dose cyclophosphamide and low-dose radiotherapy. Patients were eligible if they had advanced solid tumors that were TIL-negative. This clonotype was detected many times. Its antigen specificity is not known. Base-call qualities are not available, and no considerably larger clone is one nucleotide away.

The specimen comprised PBMCs, sampled after low-dose radiotherapy plus immunotherapy. The chain is made from TRBV6-6 and TRBJ1-1; the D gene lacks a confident call. The sequence was obtained from a male donor with gallbladder cancer. This receptor has the CDR3 CASSQGKAFF. The base sequence is TGTGCCAGCAGTCAAGGAAAGGCTTTCTTT.